Given below is one T cell receptor beta chain in context. CDR1 is MNHEY and CDR2 is SVGEGT in the germline V gene. V trimming: 2 bases; J trimming: 0 bases; junction bases outside the gene matches: 5. The CDR3 has 16 amino acids. Clones were read by immunoSEQ multiplex PCR, and TCRdb kept only the in-frame ones, dropping some. The data show 90,000 to 150,000 clones, around nine tenths seen once. The source of the sample is a study of blood T cell repertoires in COVID-19. Background on the study: Researchers got acute and convalescent COVID-19 samples from the United States, Italy and Spain. Sample material is recorded as cDNA or gDNA derived from T cells, B-cell-depleted T cells, or PBMCs.

Source material: peripheral blood. The receptor was derived from a human donor with acute or convalescent COVID-19. The donor label of this sample is uncertain. The genes are TRBV6-2 or TRBV6-3 and TRBJ1-1, with 8 bases that match TRBD1. The CDR3 sequence is CASSYPKTGVNTEAFF. The DNA for the CDR3 is TGTGCCAGCAGTTACCCAAAGACAGGGGTGAACACTGAAGCTTTCTTT.